The 24 T cell receptor beta chains in this list originate from one sample, sequenced in a study of blood T cell repertoires in COVID-19. Profiling relied on immunoSEQ multiplex PCR, and the TCRdb table lists in-frame clones only, not all of them. This sample has under 350,000 clones, with 90% found just once. The sample taken for sequencing was PBMCs or T cells enriched from blood (not recorded which). Receptors originate from a man between 60 and 75 years old who had recovered from COVID-19.

The chain recombines TRBV10-2 with TRBJ2-1, with 8 bases that match TRBD2. Trimming at V came to 3 bases and at J to 5 bases, leaving 6 bases not matched to a gene. Germline-derived CDR1 and CDR2 are WSHSY and SAAADI. CDR3 size: 15 residues. The CDR3 region is CASSDRRGADNEQFF. In DNA form, the CDR3 reads TGCGCCAGCAGTGATCGGCGGGGGGCGGACAATGAGCAGTTCTTC.

The rearrangement joins TRBV28 to TRBJ2-7; weak D call: TRBD1 (5 bases). In germline, CDR1 is MDHEN, CDR2 SYDVKM. Trimming left V 0 bases short and J 3 bases short, with 12 bases between. The CDR3 extends over 15 amino acids. CDR3 sequence (DNA): TGTGCCAGCAGTTTATGGCACGGTACAGGCTACGAGCAGTACTTC. It yields the protein CASSLWHGTGYEQYF.

This chain uses TRBV4-1 with TRBJ1-3; 7 nucleotides match TRBD1. The CDR3 is made up of 19 amino acids. Germline-derived CDR1 and CDR2 are MGHRA and YSYEKL. The J segment lost 0 bases and the V segment lost 0 bases, leaving 11 bases of the junction unmatched. This chain's CDR3 is CASSQDSGQPPSSGNTIYF. The CDR3 coding sequence is TGCGCCAGCAGCCAAGATTCGGGACAGCCTCCGTCCTCTGGAAACACCATATATTTT.

The chain uses TRBV7-9 and TRBJ2-3; D is undetermined. V gave up 10 bases and J gave up 4 bases, with 9 bases separating them. Looked up from germline, CDR1 is SEHNR and CDR2 is FQNEAQ (reference sequence). The CDR3 is made up of 11 amino acids. CDR3 protein: CATRYADTQYF. The CDR3 region has the DNA TGTGCCACGCGGTACGCAGATACGCAGTATTTT.

The rearrangement uses TRBV6-5 and TRBJ2-7; tentative D call: TRBD1 (5 bases). In germline, CDR1 is MNHEY, CDR2 SVGAGI. This CDR3 has 15 residues. V dropped 4 bases and J dropped 4 bases, with 17 bases sitting between them. CDR3 residues: CASSSSTEKLYEQYF. CDR3 DNA: TGTGCCAGCAGTTCCTCGACAGAAAAACTTTACGAGCAGTACTTC.

This chain connects TRBV11-2 to TRBJ2-1, with a weak D call TRBD2 (5 bases). Per germline, CDR1 SGHAT and CDR2 FQNNGV. The CDR3 contains 15 residues. V was pared by 5 bases and J by 6 bases, with 17 bases between. The CDR3 loop is CASSPLGGYRNEQFF. The CDR3 nucleotides read TGTGCCAGCAGCCCCTTAGGCGGGTATCGCAATGAGCAGTTCTTC.

The chain couples TRBV7-9 to TRBJ1-5; the D is unclear. Germline CDR1 and CDR2: SEHNR and FQNEAQ (reference sequence). The germline V and J ends were trimmed by 5 bases and 7 bases, with 12 bases remaining between them. CDR3 size: 13 residues. For the CDR3, the DNA is TGTGCCAGCAGCACCAGACCCGGGCAGCCCCAGCATTTT. Protein sequence: CASSTRPGQPQHF.

The chain links TRBV21-1 to TRBJ2-3; no check of the table's D call, TRBD2, against the DNA was made. TRBV21-1 is a documented pseudogene. CDR3 length equals 17 residues. The CDR3, as DNA: TGTGCCAGCAGTCGAGGGAGGGGAGTTGGGTTTGTATATACGCAGTATTTT. Encoded protein: CASSRGRGVGFVYTQYF.

The gene calls are TRBV7-6 and TRBJ1-3, with unresolved D. From germline, CDR1 is SGHVS and CDR2 FNYEAQ. The CDR3 is 12 residues long. V was pared by 4 bases and J by 2 bases, with 3 bases between. The CDR3 nucleotides read TGTGCCAGCAGCTCCACTGGAAACACCATATATTTT. Its translation is CASSSTGNTIYF.

This chain links TRBV5-1 with TRBJ1-2; a weak D match, TRBD1 (5 bases). The CDR3 runs 14 residues. V gave up 0 bases and J gave up 7 bases, with 13 bases separating them. Germline lookup yields CDR1 SGHRS and CDR2 YFSETQ. CDR3 nucleotides: TGCGCCAGCAGCTTGGATGGCAGGGCTAGTGGCTACACCTTC. Amino acids: CASSLDGRASGYTF.

In this sample, this clone turned up a few times. CDR3 DNA sequence: TGTGCCAGCAGTTTGACAGTACGTGATGGCTACACCTTC. The encoded protein is CASSLTVRDGYTF. This chain joins TRBV12-3 or TRBV12-4 and TRBJ1-2, with D perhaps TRBD1 (5 bases). CDR3 length equals 13 residues. The V end was cut by 3 bases, the J end by 6 bases, with 11 bases between.

The chain is built from TRBV6-2 or TRBV6-3 and TRBJ1-1; D is uncertain. Trimming removed 0 bases at V and 7 bases at J, with 12 bases between. CDR3 length: 14 residues. From germline, CDR1 is MNHEY and CDR2 SVGEGT. The CDR3 DNA follows: TGTGCCAGCAGTTACTCCGTGGCGCGGGATGAAGCTTTCTTT. It specifies CASSYSVARDEAFF.

The chain recombines TRBV6-1 with TRBJ1-2; D gene ambiguous. Trimming pared 2 bases from V and 6 bases from J, leaving 16 bases between. This CDR3 is built from 15 residues. The germline CDR1 and CDR2 sequences are MNHNS and SASEGT. CDR3 in amino acids: CASSEIGSGKNGYTF. For the CDR3, the DNA is TGTGCCAGCAGTGAAATTGGGAGCGGGAAGAATGGCTACACCTTC.

The V and J genes are TRBV19 and TRBJ2-1, with 8 bases aligning to TRBD2. The CDR3 length is 18 residues. Germline loops: CDR1 LNHDA, CDR2 SQIVND (reference sequence). Trimming at V came to 1 base and at J to 7 bases, leaving 15 bases not matched to a gene. This CDR3 is CASSIGLPGLVSRNEQFF. DNA for the CDR3: TGTGCCAGTAGTATAGGTCTCCCGGGACTAGTCAGTAGAAATGAGCAGTTCTTC.

This clone was seen a single time. The J gene is TRBJ2-1, the V gene TRBV3-1 (or the pseudogene TRBV3-2); weak D call: TRBD2 (6 bases). Trimming took off 2 bases at V and 4 bases at J, with 15 bases between the two ends. The CDR3 runs 16 residues. Germline V gene sequence: CDR1 LGHDT, CDR2 YNNKEL (reference sequence). The CDR3 sequence: CASSQSYPGVYNEQFF. The CDR3, as DNA: TGTGCCAGCAGCCAATCCTATCCGGGGGTGTACAATGAGCAGTTCTTC.

This clone is a singleton in its sample. The V and J genes are TRBV30 and TRBJ2-7, with 7 bases identical to TRBD1. This CDR3 has 13 amino acids. The ends lost 6 bases at V and 0 bases at J; junction bases unmatched: 5. Germline V CDR1 and CDR2: GTSNPN, SVGIG (reference sequence). The CDR3 sequence: CACRQGTSYEQYF. The CDR3 region has the DNA TGTGCCTGCCGACAGGGAACCTCCTACGAGCAGTACTTC.

The chain carries TRBV11-3 and TRBJ2-1, with a tentative D call TRBD1 (6 bases). This CDR3 has 16 amino acids. The germline V gene has CDR1 SGHNT and CDR2 YENEEA. V lost 2 bases to trimming and J lost 3 bases, with 14 bases between them. The CDR3 DNA reads TGTGCCAGCAGCTTATGGGACAAGGCCCGCTACAATGAGCAGTTCTTC. This translates into CASSLWDKARYNEQFF. Full variable domain (remainder filled in from reference TRBV11-3 and TRBJ2-1): EAGVVQSPRYKIIEKKQPVAFWCNPISGHNTLYWYLQNLGQGPELLIRYENEEAVDDSQLPKDRFSAERLKGVDSTLKIQPAELGDSAVYLCASSLWDKARYNEQFFGPGTRLTVL.

The rearrangement links TRBV5-4 to TRBJ2-3, with 8 bases lining up with TRBD2. The CDR3 covers 15 residues. With 3 bases clipped from V and 2 bases from J, the junction kept 5 bases outside the gene matches. Germline lookup yields CDR1 SGHNT and CDR2 YYREEE (reference sequence). The CDR3 is CASSSLAGLTDTQYF. Here the CDR3 DNA reads TGTGCCAGCAGCTCCCTAGCGGGCCTCACAGATACGCAGTATTTT.

V is TRBV2 and J is TRBJ1-6, with 8 positions matching TRBD1. Germline values: CDR1 SNHLY, CDR2 FYNNEI. Trimming removed 3 bases from V and 7 bases from J; junction bases left unmatched: 5. The length of the CDR3 is 15 residues. The CDR3 protein is CASSDMGTGNSPLHF. CDR3 nucleotide sequence: TGTGCCAGCAGTGACATGGGGACAGGAAATTCACCCCTCCACTTT.

V gene TRBV5-5 combines with J gene TRBJ2-7, with D perhaps TRBD1 (5 bases). Germline lookup yields CDR1 SGHKS and CDR2 YYEKEE (reference sequence). The germline V and J ends were trimmed by 2 bases and 4 bases, with 13 bases remaining between them. This CDR3 has 14 amino acids. The CDR3 sequence: CASSLGVWDYEQYF. In DNA, the CDR3 is TGTGCCAGCAGCTTAGGGGTGTGGGATTACGAGCAGTACTTC.

This clone was observed a single time. J is TRBJ2-1 and V is TRBV9; TRBD2 aligns across 13 bases. This CDR3 comprises 17 residues. CDR1 is SGDLS and CDR2 is YYNGEE in the germline V gene. Losses at the gene ends were 7 bases for V and 8 bases for J; bases not matched to a gene: 15. CDR3 amino acids: CASSRTSGRTVTDEQFF. CDR3 coding DNA: TGTGCCAGCTCTAGGACTAGCGGGAGAACGGTTACAGATGAGCAGTTCTTC.

The gene calls are TRBV5-1 and TRBJ2-7; 8 bases agree with TRBD1. The V and J ends lost 3 bases and 3 bases, in that order; junction bases with no gene match: 5. Per germline, CDR1 SGHRS and CDR2 YFSETQ. The CDR3 is 14 amino acids. DNA for the CDR3: TGCGCCAGCAGCTGGCCCGGGACAGGCTACGAGCAGTACTTC. Encoded protein: CASSWPGTGYEQYF.

The rearrangement joins TRBV7-8 to TRBJ2-7; the D gene is possibly TRBD2 (5 bases). The CDR3 totals 16 residues. Germline lookup yields CDR1 SGHVS and CDR2 FQNEAQ. V was clipped by 5 bases and J by 2 bases, with 19 bases between them. The CDR3 sequence is CASSLFTAGSAYEQYF. The CDR3, as DNA: TGTGCCAGCAGCCTATTTACCGCGGGTTCTGCCTACGAGCAGTACTTC. Together with reference TRBV7-8 and TRBJ2-7, the CDR3 gives the full variable domain: GAGVSQSPRYKVAKRGQDVALRCDPISGHVSLFWYQQALGQGPEFLTYFQNEAQLDKSGLPSDRFFAERPEGSVSTLKIQRTQQEDSAVYLCASSLFTAGSAYEQYFGPGTRLTVT.

About this clone itself: The same CDR3 is also encoded by other DNA sequences in this sample. The chain links TRBV7-2 to TRBJ2-7; 7 bases align to TRBD1. Germline V gene sequence: CDR1 SGHTA, CDR2 FQGNSA. This CDR3 is 13 amino acids long. The V gene end was trimmed by 5 bases and the J gene end by 2 bases; junction bases not matched to a gene: 3. CDR3 residues: CASSLGTAYEQYF. The CDR3 DNA is TGTGCCAGCAGCCTAGGGACAGCCTACGAGCAGTACTTC. Complete variable domain (other parts from reference TRBV7-2 and TRBJ2-7): GAGVSQSPSNKVTEKGKDVELRCDPISGHTALYWYRQSLGQGLEFLIYFQGNSAPDKSGLPSDRFSAERTGGSVSTLTIQRTQQEDSAVYLCASSLGTAYEQYFGPGTRLTVT.